The 19 T cell receptor beta chains in this list originate from one sample, sequenced in a study of technical replicates of blood from several donors. The repertoire was sequenced with immunoSEQ multiplex PCR; TCRdb's copy has only in-frame clones and lacks some. The sample contains tens of thousands of clones, approximately 92% of which appear only once. Material: T cells isolated from PBMCs. Receptors were obtained from a human donor in good health.

The chain joins TRBV6-1 to TRBJ2-7; 7 bases line up with TRBD1. Germline CDR1 reads MNHNS; CDR2 reads SASEGT. The CDR3 totals 14 residues. Trimming took 5 bases from V and 4 from J; bases not matched to a gene: 8. CDR3: CASSSGTVRYEQYF. CDR3 DNA: TGTGCCAGCAGTTCCGGGACAGTTAGGTACGAGCAGTACTTC.

The V gene is TRBV23-1, the J gene TRBJ2-3; 7 nucleotides align to TRBD1. TRBV23-1 is labeled an ORF, and its function is uncertain. This CDR3 spans 12 amino acids. The V gene end was trimmed by 7 bases and the J gene end by 4 bases; junction bases not matched to a gene: 2. The CDR3 is CASITGADTQYF. The CDR3 bases are TGCGCCAGCATAACAGGGGCAGATACGCAGTATTTT.

This chain joins TRBV4-3 and TRBJ2-3; D gene uncertain. The germline gives CDR1 LGHNA, CDR2 YSLEER. V gave up 0 bases and J gave up 2 bases, with 12 bases separating them. This CDR3 spans 16 amino acids. CDR3 nucleotides: TGCGCCAGCAGCCAAGATCTAAGTCAGGCCACAGATACGCAGTATTTT. Translation gives CASSQDLSQATDTQYF.

This chain links TRBV11-3 with TRBJ2-7; the D gene is possibly TRBD1 (7 bases). V shed 8 bases and J shed 2 bases, with 22 bases lying between them. This CDR3 comprises 16 residues. Germline V gene data show CDR1 as SGHNT and CDR2 as YENEEA. This CDR3 is CASSGGGQWAAYEQYF. The CDR3 DNA follows: TGTGCCAGCTCAGGAGGGGGACAGTGGGCCGCCTACGAGCAGTACTTC. Based on the CDR3 plus reference TRBV11-3 and TRBJ2-7, the full variable domain is EAGVVQSPRYKIIEKKQPVAFWCNPISGHNTLYWYLQNLGQGPELLIRYENEEAVDDSQLPKDRFSAERLKGVDSTLKIQPAELGDSAVYLCASSGGGQWAAYEQYFGPGTRLTVT.

The rearrangement uses TRBV6-5 and TRBJ1-1; 8 bases are shared with TRBD1. Germline assignment: CDR1 MNHEY and CDR2 SVGAGI. This CDR3 is 14 amino acids long. The V and J ends lost 6 bases and 1 base, in that order; junction bases with no gene match: 4. Written as DNA, the CDR3 is TGTGCCAGCAGGGCAGGGGGCCCGAACACTGAAGCTTTCTTT. This sequence encodes CASRAGGPNTEAFF.

The chain uses TRBV5-3 and TRBJ2-7, with D perhaps TRBD2 (6 bases). TRBV5-3 is reported as an ORF; its role is uncertain. V was shortened by 2 bases and J by 4 bases, with 7 bases between the two germline ends. This CDR3 is 12 amino acids long. The CDR3 bases are TGTGCCAGAAGCTTCAGCGGGTACGAGCAGTACTTC. Its protein is CARSFSGYEQYF.

The V and J genes are TRBV2 and TRBJ2-7, with 10 nucleotides matching TRBD1. CDR1 and CDR2 (germline): SNHLY, FYNNEI. The CDR3 runs 14 residues. With V trimmed by 6 bases and J by 2 bases, 4 bases remained unmatched. This chain's CDR3 is CASRGTGVPYEQYF. CDR3 in DNA: TGTGCCAGCAGGGGGACAGGGGTACCCTACGAGCAGTACTTC.

The J gene is TRBJ2-7, the V gene TRBV6-6; TRBD2 is a possible D gene (7 bases). CDR3 length equals 14 residues. The germline V gene has CDR1 MNHNY and CDR2 SVGAGI (reference sequence). The V gene lost 8 bases and the J gene lost 3 bases, with 17 bases spanning the gap. The CDR3 DNA is TGTGCCAGCCTCGGGGGGCAAGGTAACTACGAGCAGTACTTC. Translation: CASLGGQGNYEQYF.

The sample holds one count of this clone. The chain carries TRBV5-1 and TRBJ2-3; D may be TRBD1 (5 bases). The CDR3 runs 16 residues. The germline CDR1 and CDR2 sequences are SGHRS and YFSETQ. Deletions cut 2 bases from V and 1 base from J, with 14 bases between. The CDR3 region is CASSLDVQGGTDTQYF. In nucleotides, the CDR3 is TGCGCCAGCAGCTTAGACGTCCAGGGTGGCACAGATACGCAGTATTTT.

The chain employs TRBV6-1 and TRBJ2-2; 10 bases are shared with TRBD2. The V and J ends lost 4 bases and 6 bases, in that order; junction bases with no gene match: 5. Germline assignment: CDR1 MNHNS and CDR2 SASEGT. This CDR3 has 15 amino acids. Written as DNA, the CDR3 is TGTGCCAGCAGTGCTAGCGGGAGCTATCCCGGGGAGCTGTTTTTT. Protein: CASSASGSYPGELFF.

This rearrangement joins TRBV28 to TRBJ1-5, with 8 bases aligning to TRBD1. The CDR3 has 15 amino acids. Germline CDR1 and CDR2: MDHEN and SYDVKM. V shed 5 bases, J shed 7 bases, and the junction held 10 bases outside the gene matches. CDR3 in amino acids: CASSPSDRERQPQHF. CDR3 DNA sequence: TGTGCCAGCAGTCCCTCGGACAGGGAACGGCAGCCCCAGCATTTT.

This clone has a single count. The chain combines TRBV4-3 with TRBJ2-7; maybe TRBD1 (5 bases). CDR3 size: 16 residues. CDR1 and CDR2 (germline): LGHNA, YSLEER. The V end lost 0 bases, the J end lost 2 bases, and 14 bases lay between the germline ends. The CDR3 region has the DNA TGCGCCAGCAGCCAAGATTCCACAGGTCATCCCTACGAGCAGTACTTC. This encodes CASSQDSTGHPYEQYF.

V and J are TRBV7-2 and TRBJ1-5, with TRBD1 matching over 8 bases. After removal of 5 bases from V and 5 bases from J, the junction contained 14 bases not matched to a gene. Germline CDR1 SGHTA, CDR2 FQGNSA. The CDR3 contains 17 residues. CDR3 region: CASSPVGTGLLYQPQHF. DNA for the CDR3: TGTGCCAGCAGCCCTGTGGGGACAGGACTCTTGTATCAGCCCCAGCATTTT. Complete variable domain (other parts from reference TRBV7-2 and TRBJ1-5): GAGVSQSPSNKVTEKGKDVELRCDPISGHTALYWYRQSLGQGLEFLIYFQGNSAPDKSGLPSDRFSAERTGGSVSTLTIQRTQQEDSAVYLCASSPVGTGLLYQPQHFGDGTRLSIL.

A note on this clone: The sample carries other DNA sequences with the same CDR3. V is TRBV7-9 and J is TRBJ1-1; D is possibly TRBD1 (6 bases). This CDR3 contains 12 residues. The V and J ends lost 11 bases and 0 bases respectively, with 10 bases between them. CDR1 is SEHNR, CDR2 FQNEAQ, per germline (reference sequence). The CDR3 is CASRGMNTEAFF. The CDR3 DNA follows: TGTGCCTCCAGGGGTATGAACACTGAAGCTTTCTTT. Full variable domain (rest looked up from reference TRBV7-9 and TRBJ1-1): DTGVSQNPRHKITKRGQNVTFRCDPISEHNRLYWYRQTLGQGPEFLTYFQNEAQLEKSRLLSDRFSAERPKGSFSTLEIQRTEQGDSAMYLCASRGMNTEAFFGQGTRLTVV.

The V gene is TRBV29-1, the J gene TRBJ1-3; D may be TRBD1 (5 bases). CDR3 length: 12 amino acids. Trimming took off 7 bases at V and 0 bases at J, with 7 bases between the two ends. Germline V lookup: CDR1 SQVTM, CDR2 ANQGSEA. The CDR3: CSGRVSGNTIYF. The CDR3 DNA reads as TGCAGCGGCAGGGTCTCTGGAAACACCATATATTTT.

The chain employs TRBV18 and TRBJ2-1; the match to TRBD2 covers 7 bases. Germline CDR1 KGHSH, CDR2 LQKENI. The trim removed 2 bases at V and 10 bases at J, leaving 5 bases unmatched. The CDR3 is 13 amino acids. The CDR3 nucleotides read TGTGCCAGCTCACCAGGACTAGTCAACGAGCAGTTCTTC. The encoded protein is CASSPGLVNEQFF.

The chain links TRBV15 to TRBJ2-3; TRBD1 aligns across 8 bases. Germline V gene lookup returns CDR1 LNHNV and CDR2 YYDKDF (reference sequence). The CDR3 contains 15 residues. With 3 bases clipped from V and 1 base from J, the junction kept 3 bases outside the gene matches. This CDR3 is CATSRTGEGTDTQYF. CDR3 sequence (DNA): TGTGCCACCAGCAGGACAGGGGAGGGCACAGATACGCAGTATTTT.

This clone was detected once. V and J are TRBV9 and TRBJ2-3; TRBD2 might be the D (6 bases). Germline CDR1 and CDR2: SGDLS and YYNGEE. V was shortened by 2 bases and J by 2 bases, with 12 bases between the two germline ends. CDR3 size: 15 residues. The DNA of the CDR3 is TGTGCCAGCAGCGTCGGGACTCCCCTCACAGATACGCAGTATTTT. Protein sequence: CASSVGTPLTDTQYF.

Written as DNA, the CDR3 is TGTGCCAGCAGCCTAGGACTTTCCGAGCAGTACTTC. Translation: CASSLGLSEQYF. V and J are TRBV11-3 and TRBJ2-7; D may be TRBD2 (5 bases). This CDR3 contains 12 residues. Germline V gene sequence: CDR1 SGHNT, CDR2 YENEEA. V lost 5 bases, J lost 6 bases, and 11 bases lay in between.